This TCR beta chain is from a study of T-cell reconstitution after alpha-beta-depleted transplantation in children. The CDR3 contains 16 residues. With V trimmed by 4 bases and J by 4 bases, 10 bases remained unmatched. Germline V gene sequence: CDR1 SGHRS, CDR2 YFSETQ. Unique molecular identifiers were incorporated into the prepared TCRbeta library. Via MiXCR, TCRdb re-called the PCR reads, giving one row per CDR3 protein. The sample includes about 58,000 distinct CDR3 sequences, about 40% of them seen just once. The receptor comes from a male patient younger than 18 who had a stem cell transplant for acute lymphoblastic leukemia, so the T cells may come from the graft donor. This sequence joins TRBV5-1 and TRBJ1-1, with TRBD1 identical over 10 bases. The sequencing here drew on PBMCs, mostly from graft donor cells, taken 360 days after TCRalphabeta/CD19-depleted stem cell transplant. The CDR3 region has the DNA TGCGCCAGCAGCGACAGGGGGCGCGGGTTCCCCACTGAAGCTTTCTTT. Translating gives CASSDRGRGFPTEAFF.